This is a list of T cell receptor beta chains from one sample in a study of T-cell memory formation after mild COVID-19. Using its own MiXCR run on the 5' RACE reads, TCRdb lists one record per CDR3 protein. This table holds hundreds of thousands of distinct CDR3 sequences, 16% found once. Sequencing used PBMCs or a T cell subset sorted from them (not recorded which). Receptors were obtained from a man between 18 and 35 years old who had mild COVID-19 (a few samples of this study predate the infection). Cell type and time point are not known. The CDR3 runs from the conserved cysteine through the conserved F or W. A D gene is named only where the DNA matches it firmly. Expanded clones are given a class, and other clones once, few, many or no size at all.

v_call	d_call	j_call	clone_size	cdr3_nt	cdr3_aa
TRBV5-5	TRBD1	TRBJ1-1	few	TGTGCCAGCAGCCCGGACAGGGGGATCAACACTGAAGCTTTCTTT	CASSPDRGINTEAFF
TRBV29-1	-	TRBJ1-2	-	TGCAGCGTTGATTTTGTGGCAGACCCTCATGGCTACACCTTC	CSVDFVADPHGYTF
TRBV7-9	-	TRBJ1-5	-	TGTGCCAGCAGCCCTTCGGCGCATAGCAATCAGCCCCAGCATTTT	CASSPSAHSNQPQHF
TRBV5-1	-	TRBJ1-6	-	TGCGCCAGCAGCGCGACGGGTGGACCCCTCCACTTT	CASSATGGPLHF
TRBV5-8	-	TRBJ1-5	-	TGTGCCAGCAACTCGTGGGCAGAATATCAGCCCCAGCATTTT	CASNSWAEYQPQHF
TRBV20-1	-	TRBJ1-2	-	TGCAGTGCTAGAGACCCCCAGGGAGCTAACTATGGCTACACCTTC	CSARDPQGANYGYTF
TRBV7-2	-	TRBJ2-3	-	TGTGCCAGCAGCTTAAGAACCGGGGGCACAGATACGCAGTATTTT	CASSLRTGGTDTQYF
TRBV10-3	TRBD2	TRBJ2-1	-	TGTGCCATCATGGCTAGCGGGAGGTACGATGAGCAGTTCTTC	CAIMASGRYDEQFF
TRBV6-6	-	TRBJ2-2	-	TGTGCCAGCAGCTGGGGGACACCGAACACCGGGGAGCTGTTTTTT	CASSWGTPNTGELFF
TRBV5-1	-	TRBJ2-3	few	TGCGCAAGCAGGCAGACCACAGATACGCAGTATTTT	CASRQTTDTQYF
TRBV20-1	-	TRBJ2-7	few	TGCAGTGCTAGATCGCTGGCCGGTACCTACGAGCAGTACTTC	CSARSLAGTYEQYF
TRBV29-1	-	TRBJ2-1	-	TGCAGCGTCCTCATCTTCGAGCAGTTCTTC	CSVLIFEQFF
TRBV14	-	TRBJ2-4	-	TGTGCCAGCAGCCAGGCGCTAGCCAAAAACATTCAGTACTTC	CASSQALAKNIQYF